This is a list of T cell receptor beta chains from one sample in a study of vaccination and CD4 T cells after COVID-19. Antigen specificity for these receptors is unknown. TCRdb processed the PCR reads anew with MiXCR; each CDR3 protein has one entry. The table has about 20,000 distinct CDR3 sequences, roughly 56% seen once. Sequencing was carried out using CD4+ T cells from blood, cultured in vitro. All receptors derive from a human donor who had recovered from COVID-19. CDR3s include the opening cysteine and the closing phenylalanine or tryptophan. A D gene is named only where the DNA matches it firmly. Clone size is not always given. Where it is, it says once, few, many or a class for expanded clones.

J | size | V | D | DNA | CDR3
TRBJ2-2 | . | TRBV28 | . | TGTGCCAGCAGTTCGCACTTAAGCGGGTTCGGGGAGCTGTTTTTT | CASSSHLSGFGELFF
TRBJ1-2 | few | TRBV27 | . | TGTGCCAGCAGTTTCTACAGAGAGGACTATGGCTACACCTTC | CASSFYREDYGYTF
TRBJ2-3 | . | TRBV10-3 | TRBD2 | TGTGCCACCGACCCCCAGCGGGAGGTAGGAGCAGATACGCAGTATTTT | CATDPQREVGADTQYF
TRBJ1-2 | few | TRBV27 | TRBD1 | TGTGCCAGCAGTCCCCGGACAGGCGGGGGCTACACCTTC | CASSPRTGGGYTF
TRBJ1-1 | . | TRBV19 | . | TGTGCCAGTAGTATCCCCCCGAACACTGAAGCTTTCTTT | CASSIPPNTEAFF
TRBJ1-2 | . | TRBV4-1 | . | TGCGCCAGCAGCCAAGGCCCTAGGGTCGGCTATGGCTACACCTTC | CASSQGPRVGYGYTF
TRBJ1-5 | few | TRBV20-1 | TRBD1 | TGCAGTGCAAAACCCGGGACAGGGGTCGATCAGCCCCAGCATTTT | CSAKPGTGVDQPQHF
TRBJ2-5 | . | TRBV27 | . | TGTGCCAGCAGTTTCGCGGGTATCCAAGAGACCCAGTACTTC | CASSFAGIQETQYF
TRBJ1-4 | . | TRBV7-9 | . | TGTGCCAGCAGCTTAAGGGGGGGTCGGTTTAACGAAAAACTGTTTTTT | CASSLRGGRFNEKLFF
TRBJ1-1 | . | TRBV11-2 | . | TGTGCCGAGGGGCGGATTGAAGCTTTCTTT | CAEGRIEAFF
TRBJ2-1 | . | TRBV5-1 | TRBD2 | TGCGCCAGCAGCGGGGAGGGGTATGAGCAGTTCTTC | CASSGEGYEQFF
TRBJ2-5 | once | TRBV19 | . | TGTGTCAGTAGTGTATACTCCGCGGGGGAGACCCAGTACTTC | CVSSVYSAGETQYF
TRBJ1-2 | few | TRBV19 | TRBD1 | TGTGCCAGTAGCCGGATACAGGGGGCGAACTATGGCTACACCTTC | CASSRIQGANYGYTF
TRBJ1-5 | . | TRBV7-8 | TRBD1 | TGTGCCAGCAGCGCCGGACAGGCAAGTTATAGTAGGGATCAGCCCCAGCATTTT | CASSAGQASYSRDQPQHF
TRBJ2-7 | . | TRBV20-1 | TRBD2 | TGCAGTGCTAGGACTAGCGGGAGTAGTAGCTCCTACGAGCAGTACTTC | CSARTSGSSSSYEQYF
TRBJ1-2 | . | TRBV5-1 | TRBD1 | TGCGCCAGCGCACCAGAACAGGGGATTGGGTATGGCTACACCTTC | CASAPEQGIGYGYTF
TRBJ1-1 | . | TRBV18 | . | TGTGCCAGCTCACTAACAGGGCCGAACACTGAAGCTTTCTTT | CASSLTGPNTEAFF
TRBJ1-2 | . | TRBV7-3 | . | TGTGCCAGCAGCCCCATAGCCGGGATCCCTCCCAATAACTATGGCTACACCTTC | CASSPIAGIPPNNYGYTF
TRBJ1-2 | once | TRBV28 | . | TGTGCCAGCAGCCCTCACCAACCGTGGGACTTTGGCTACACCTTC | CASSPHQPWDFGYTF
TRBJ2-2 | once | TRBV29-1 | TRBD2 | TGCAGCGTATCCGCTAGCGGCACCGGGGAGCTGTTTTTT | CSVSASGTGELFF
TRBJ2-1 | . | TRBV2 | . | TGTGCCAGCTCACGGGACCAGCGGTTTGAGCAGTTCTTC | CASSRDQRFEQFF
TRBJ1-6 | . | TRBV2 | . | TGTGCCAGCAGTGAAGCGACAAGGACTAATTCACCCCTCCACTTT | CASSEATRTNSPLHF
TRBJ1-2 | . | TRBV6-1 | TRBD1 | TGTGCCAGCAATAAAGGGACAGCAGCTAACTATGGCTACACCTTC | CASNKGTAANYGYTF
TRBJ2-5 | few | TRBV7-3 | TRBD1 | TGTGCCAGCAGCCCCTCGACAGGGGTAGAGACCCAGTACTTC | CASSPSTGVETQYF
TRBJ2-1 | once | TRBV20-1 | TRBD2 | TGCAGTGCTAATATAGCGGGGGCTCCGGAGCAGTTCTTC | CSANIAGAPEQFF
TRBJ1-1 | . | TRBV4-3 | . | TGCGCCAGCAGCCAAGATGGCCAGGGTAAGGTGAACACTGAAGCTTTCTTT | CASSQDGQGKVNTEAFF
TRBJ1-5 | once | TRBV18 | . | TGTGCCAGCTCACCACCGGAGGGGAGCAATCAGCCCCAGCATTTT | CASSPPEGSNQPQHF
TRBJ1-1 | few | TRBV11-2 | TRBD1 | TGTGCCAGCAGCTTAGGCCGGGGGACAGTGAACACTGAAGCTTTCTTT | CASSLGRGTVNTEAFF
TRBJ1-1 | few | TRBV24-1 | . | TGTGCCCCCCAGCGGGGTAGCCCGGGGGACACTGAAGCTTTCTTT | CAPQRGSPGDTEAFF
TRBJ2-3 | . | TRBV5-4 | . | TGTGCCAGCAGCTTAGGGCCAGGTGAGACAGATACGCAGTATTTT | CASSLGPGETDTQYF
TRBJ1-1 | . | TRBV14 | . | TGTGCCAGCAGCCATAATGTCGGGGGCTACACTGAAGCTTTCTTT | CASSHNVGGYTEAFF
TRBJ2-2 | . | TRBV12-3/TRBV12-4 | . | TGTGCCAGCACCCCTGGATGGATAACACCCGGGGAGCTGTTTTTT | CASTPGWITPGELFF
TRBJ2-7 | . | TRBV10-1 | . | TGCGCCAGCGGGGCCGGAGGGCAAGTCTACGAGCAGTACTTC | CASGAGGQVYEQYF
TRBJ1-1 | . | TRBV11-2 | TRBD1 | TGTGCCAGCAGCTTCGGGACAGAAGGGACTGAAGCTTTCTTT | CASSFGTEGTEAFF
TRBJ1-1 | few | TRBV20-1 | . | TGCAGTGCTTGGGACGGGTTGGTAAGGACTGAAGCTTTCTTT | CSAWDGLVRTEAFF
TRBJ1-1 | . | TRBV27 | TRBD1 | TGTGCCAGCAGTTTATCCGGGAGGGACAGGGGTGGGAGATCGAACACTGAAGCTTTCTTT | CASSLSGRDRGGRSNTEAFF
TRBJ2-7 | . | TRBV24-1 | . | TGTGCCACCAGTGATCCAGGTTCCTACGAGCAGTACTTC | CATSDPGSYEQYF
TRBJ2-4 | . | TRBV10-1 | . | TGCGCCAGCCCTTATAGGGGGGACAAAAACATTCAGTACTTC | CASPYRGDKNIQYF
TRBJ1-1 | . | TRBV28 | . | TGTGCCAGCAGTCCTATGGGGGTGGGGAACACTGAAGCTTTCTTT | CASSPMGVGNTEAFF
TRBJ2-5 | . | TRBV19 | TRBD2 | TGTGCCAGTACCCCCGTTCTTACTAGCGGACAAGAGACCCAGTACTTC | CASTPVLTSGQETQYF